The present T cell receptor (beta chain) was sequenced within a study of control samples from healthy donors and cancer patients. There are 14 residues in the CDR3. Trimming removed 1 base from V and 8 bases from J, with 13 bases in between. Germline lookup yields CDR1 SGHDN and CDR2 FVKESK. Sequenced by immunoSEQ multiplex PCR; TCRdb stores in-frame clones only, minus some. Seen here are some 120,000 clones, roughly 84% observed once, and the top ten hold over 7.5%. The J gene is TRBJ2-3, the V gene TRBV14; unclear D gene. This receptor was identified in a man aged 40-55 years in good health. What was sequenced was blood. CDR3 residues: CASSQGPAPVTQYF. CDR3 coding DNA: TGTGCCAGCAGCCAAGGTCCAGCCCCAGTTACGCAGTATTTT.